This TCR beta chain was captured in a study of T cell changes during pregnancy in multiple sclerosis. Germline V CDR1 and CDR2: MNHEY, SMNVEV (reference sequence). CDR3 length: 13 residues. Trimming pared 5 bases from V and 8 bases from J, leaving 15 bases between. Profiling relied on immunoSEQ multiplex PCR, and the TCRdb table lists in-frame clones only, not all of them. The repertoire has 25,000 to 30,000 clones, about 85% of them found once; the top ten carry approximately 8%. Source: CD8+ T cells from peripheral blood mononuclear cells, taken after pregnancy. The TCR was taken from a female donor with multiple sclerosis, enrolled in a pregnancy study. This chain uses TRBV27 with TRBJ1-2; TRBD1 might be the D (5 bases). The CDR3 spells CASSVGVLGGYTF. In nucleotides, the CDR3 is TGTGCCAGCAGTGTAGGGGTATTGGGCGGCTACACCTTC.